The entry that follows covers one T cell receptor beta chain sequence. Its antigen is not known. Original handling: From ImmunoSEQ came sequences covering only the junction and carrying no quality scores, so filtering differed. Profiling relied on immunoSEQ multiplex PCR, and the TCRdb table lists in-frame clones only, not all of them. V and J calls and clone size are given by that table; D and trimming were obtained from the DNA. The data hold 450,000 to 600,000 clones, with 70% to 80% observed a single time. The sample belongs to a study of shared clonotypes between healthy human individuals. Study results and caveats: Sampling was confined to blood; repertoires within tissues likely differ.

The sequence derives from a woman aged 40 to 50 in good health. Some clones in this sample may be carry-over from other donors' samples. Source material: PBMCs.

The CDR3 protein is CASSPALAGTHPYGYTF. Written as DNA, the CDR3 is TGTGCCAGCAGTCCCGCCCTAGCAGGCACGCACCCCTATGGCTACACCTTC. The rearrangement joins TRBV27 to TRBJ1-2; D is ambiguous. Germline values: CDR1 MNHEY, CDR2 SMNVEV (reference sequence). This CDR3 region has 17 residues. Deletions cut 5 bases from V and 4 bases from J, with 23 bases between.